The 17 T cell receptor beta chains below come from one sample, sequenced in a study of CD8 T cells in Susac syndrome. Random hexamers primed reverse transcription of about 0.5 to 1 ug RNA. TCRdb re-called the immunoSEQ multiplex PCR reads with MiXCR, one entry per CDR3 protein. This table holds more than 150,000 distinct CDR3 sequences, more than 95% found once. Sequencing was done on a sample of CD4+ T cells from PBMCs. The receptors come from a human donor with Susac syndrome.

The chain uses TRBV5-6 and TRBJ2-5; TRBD1 agrees at 7 bases. Germline CDR1 is SGHDT and CDR2 is YYEEEE. The CDR3 loop spans 15 amino acids. Germline trimming cut 4 bases from V and 2 bases from J; bases unmatched to any gene: 8. CDR3 residues: CASSAGTEVQETQYF. In nucleotides, the CDR3 is TGTGCCAGCAGCGCTGGGACAGAAGTTCAAGAGACCCAGTACTTC.

CDR3 amino acids: CSAIGTVNTEAFF. DNA of the CDR3: TGCAGTGCGATCGGGACAGTGAACACTGAAGCTTTCTTT. This sequence joins TRBV20-1 and TRBJ1-1; 7 bases match TRBD1. The V and J ends lost 6 bases and 0 bases, in that order; junction bases with no gene match: 4. CDR1 and CDR2 (germline): DFQATT, SNEGSKA (reference sequence). The CDR3 consists of 13 residues.

This clonotype was recorded once. The chain carries TRBV4-2 and TRBJ2-1, with 8 bases identical to TRBD2. The germline V gene encodes CDR1 LGHNA and CDR2 YNFKEQ. J was trimmed by 7 bases and V by 4 bases; bases with no gene match: 9. The CDR3 has 15 residues. The CDR3 is CASSLLSGGRNEQFF. The CDR3 bases are TGTGCCAGCAGCCTACTGAGCGGGGGTAGGAATGAGCAGTTCTTC.

V usage is TRBV19 and J usage is TRBJ1-4; D not certain. The germline gives CDR1 LNHDA, CDR2 SQIVND (reference sequence). This CDR3 is built from 15 residues. V was trimmed by 5 bases and J by 5 bases, leaving 15 bases between them. The CDR3 here is CASSDAEAVNEKLFF. CDR3 DNA sequence: TGTGCCAGTAGTGATGCTGAGGCTGTGAATGAAAAACTGTTTTTT.

This rearrangement joins TRBV29-1 to TRBJ2-1, with D possibly being TRBD1 (5 bases). There are 16 residues in the CDR3. Trimming stripped 6 bases from V and 7 bases from J, with 25 bases between. Germline V gene lookup returns CDR1 SQVTM and CDR2 ANQGSEA. CDR3 residues: CSVDPSGQGTQNEQFF. The CDR3 nucleotides read TGCAGCGTCGACCCCTCTGGGCAGGGCACTCAAAATGAGCAGTTCTTC.

The chain employs TRBV28 and TRBJ2-7; D is possibly TRBD1 (7 bases). Germline values: CDR1 MDHEN, CDR2 SYDVKM. The CDR3 loop spans 14 amino acids. V lost 2 bases to trimming and J lost 2 bases, with 10 bases between them. Here the CDR3 reads CASSLGGGPYEQYF. In DNA form, the CDR3 reads TGTGCCAGCAGTTTAGGAGGGGGCCCCTACGAGCAGTACTTC.

This chain uses TRBV29-1 with TRBJ2-5, with no clear D. The CDR3 is 15 amino acids. Deletions cut 6 bases from V and 0 bases from J, with 17 bases between. Germline V gene lookup returns CDR1 SQVTM and CDR2 ANQGSEA. The DNA of the CDR3 is TGCAGCGTCCCCATTACGACCCGGTACCAAGAGACCCAGTACTTC. This codes for CSVPITTRYQETQYF.

The gene calls are TRBV20-1 and TRBJ1-2; perhaps TRBD1 as D (5 bases). Germline V CDR1 and CDR2: DFQATT, SNEGSKA (reference sequence). The V and J ends lost 7 bases and 2 bases respectively, with 8 bases between them. This CDR3 region has 11 residues. The DNA of the CDR3 is TGCAGTGACCGGACAAACTATGGCTACACCTTC. Amino acids: CSDRTNYGYTF.

The chain has TRBV5-1 and TRBJ2-5; 9 nucleotides line up with TRBD1. J gave up 2 bases and V 0 bases, and 11 bases lay outside the gene matches. This CDR3 is built from 18 residues. Germline lookup yields CDR1 SGHRS and CDR2 YFSETQ. The CDR3 DNA reads TGCGCCAGCAGCTTGGATGGGACAGGGCTCCGACTTCAAGAGACCCAGTACTTC. Amino acid sequence: CASSLDGTGLRLQETQYF.

This clonotype came up once. The V call is TRBV29-1, the J call TRBJ2-1; 13 bases agree with TRBD2. Germline V lookup: CDR1 SQVTM, CDR2 ANQGSEA. V was pared by 6 bases and J by 9 bases, with 5 bases of the junction left unmatched. CDR3 size: 13 residues. The CDR3 protein is CSVRTSGSGEQFF. CDR3 DNA sequence: TGCAGCGTCCGGACTAGCGGGAGTGGTGAGCAGTTCTTC.

V gene TRBV18 combines with J gene TRBJ2-3; 14 bases align to TRBD2. The V segment lost 3 bases and the J segment 5 bases; nucleotides outside the gene matches: 4. The length of the CDR3 is 16 residues. CDR1 is KGHSH, CDR2 LQKENI, per germline. The chain's CDR3 is CASSPTSGGAGDTQYF. Written as DNA, the CDR3 is TGTGCCAGCTCACCGACTAGCGGGGGGGCAGGAGATACGCAGTATTTT.

This chain links TRBV5-4 with TRBJ2-1; D gene ambiguous. Trimming cost V 6 bases and J 7 bases, with 11 bases left between them. The CDR3 is 12 amino acids. In germline, CDR1 is SGHNT, CDR2 YYREEE (reference sequence). CDR3 DNA sequence: TGTGCCAGCACAGCCAGACGTAATGAGCAGTTCTTC. It is translated as CASTARRNEQFF.

The V call is TRBV5-1, the J call TRBJ1-1; no reliable D call. V lost 0 bases to trimming and J lost 5 bases, with 14 bases between them. CDR1 SGHRS and CDR2 YFSETQ come from the germline V gene. The CDR3 has 15 amino acids. The CDR3 sequence is CASSLAPAKDTEAFF. In DNA form, the CDR3 reads TGCGCCAGCAGCTTGGCGCCAGCCAAGGATACTGAAGCTTTCTTT.

The J gene is TRBJ1-1, the V gene TRBV2; D possibly corresponds to TRBD1 (5 bases). Per the germline V gene, CDR1 is SNHLY and CDR2 is FYNNEI. V shed 5 bases and J shed 3 bases, with 16 bases lying between them. The CDR3 is 15 residues long. The DNA of the CDR3 is TGTGCCAGCAGTCCCCAGGGACTTGATTACACTGAAGCTTTCTTT. Amino acid sequence: CASSPQGLDYTEAFF.

V usage is TRBV29-1 and J usage is TRBJ1-1; D is possibly TRBD1 (6 bases). Germline CDR1 and CDR2: SQVTM and ANQGSEA. The CDR3 contains 16 residues. The V end was cut by 4 bases, the J end by 10 bases, with 28 bases between. CDR3 in DNA: TGCAGCGTTGTTTTCAGGCCCCGGACAGACCGTATCGGAGCTTTCTTT. This gives the protein CSVVFRPRTDRIGAFF. Combining the CDR3 with reference TRBV29-1 and TRBJ1-1 gives the whole variable domain SAVISQKPSRDICQRGTSLTIQCQVDSQVTMMFWYRQQPGQSLTLIATANQGSEATYESGFVIDKFPISRPNLTFSTLTVSNMSPEDSSIYLCSVVFRPRTDRIGAFFGQGTRLTVV.

This chain uses TRBV6-1 with TRBJ2-3, with TRBD1 matching 9 bases. The CDR3 totals 13 residues. J lost 10 bases, V lost 8 bases, and 10 bases had no gene match. Germline CDR1 MNHNS, CDR2 SASEGT. CDR3 in amino acids: CASEGQGEVAQYF. The CDR3 region has the DNA TGTGCCAGCGAGGGACAGGGTGAGGTTGCGCAGTATTTT.

The rearrangement links TRBV4-3 to TRBJ2-3; no firm D call. CDR1 and CDR2 from the germline V gene are LGHNA and YSLEER. The V end was cut by 0 bases, the J end by 4 bases, with 8 bases between. The CDR3 sequence is 14 residues long. CDR3 DNA sequence: TGCGCCAGCAGCCAAGATGGGAAGCCAGATACGCAGTATTTT. Protein: CASSQDGKPDTQYF.